The next 6 T cell receptor beta chains were all read from a single sample in a study of cytomegalovirus exposure and HLA in healthy donors. The PCR made use of 60 Vbeta and 13 Jbeta primers. Data came from immunoSEQ multiplex PCR; TCRdb stores just in-frame clones and leaves some out. The sample consists of some 85,000 clones, approximately 84% of them appearing once. The sequenced sample was PBMCs. The origin of the receptors is a man between 18 and 29 years old in good health and CMV-seronegative.

The chain employs TRBV30 and TRBJ1-5; 9 nucleotides line up with TRBD1. Germline loops: CDR1 GTSNPN, CDR2 SVGIG (reference sequence). The CDR3 has 15 amino acids. V shed 2 bases and J 6 bases; nucleotides not matched to a gene: 8. The CDR3 bases are TGTGCCTGGAGTACGGGACAGGGTAGGCGTCAGCCCCAGCATTTT. Translated, it gives CAWSTGQGRRQPQHF.

This chain joins TRBV5-1 and TRBJ2-1, with 7 bases that match TRBD1. The V gene end was trimmed by 0 bases and the J gene end by 5 bases; junction bases not matched to a gene: 11. The germline CDR1 and CDR2 sequences are SGHRS and YFSETQ. This CDR3 is 17 amino acids long. The chain's CDR3 is CASSLAYTPGGNNEQFF. As DNA, the CDR3 is TGCGCCAGCAGCTTGGCCTACACCCCAGGGGGTAACAATGAGCAGTTCTTC.

The J gene is TRBJ1-5, the V gene TRBV9; 7 bases are a match to TRBD1. CDR3 length equals 15 residues. With 4 bases clipped from V and 5 bases from J, the junction kept 9 bases outside the gene matches. Germline V gene data show CDR1 as SGDLS and CDR2 as YYNGEE. The CDR3 nucleotides read TGTGCCAGCAGCCATAGGGGGCGCGCGGATCAGCCCCAGCATTTT. The encoded protein is CASSHRGRADQPQHF.

This clone is a singleton in its sample. The chain couples TRBV5-1 to TRBJ2-7; 10 bases match TRBD2. CDR3 length equals 14 residues. V lost 4 bases to trimming and J lost 5 bases; unmatched junction nucleotides: 6. Germline values: CDR1 SGHRS, CDR2 YFSETQ. CDR3 sequence (DNA): TGCGCCAGCAGCCCCGGGACTAGCGTCCACGAGCAGTACTTC. This gives the protein CASSPGTSVHEQYF. The full variable domain, completed using reference TRBV5-1 and TRBJ2-7, is KAGVTQTPRYLIKTRGQQVTLSCSPISGHRSVSWYQQTPGQGLQFLFEYFSETQRNKGNFPGRFSGRQFSNSRSEMNVSTLELGDSALYLCASSPGTSVHEQYFGPGTRLTVT.

The table lists this clone with a few counts. This sequence joins TRBV6-6 and TRBJ1-2; D might be TRBD1 (6 bases). Trimming removed 5 bases from V and 4 bases from J, with 11 bases in between. Germline assignment: CDR1 MNHNY and CDR2 SVGAGI (reference sequence). CDR3 size: 13 residues. The CDR3 protein is CASSEVRGYGYTF. DNA for the CDR3: TGTGCCAGCAGTGAGGTCAGGGGCTATGGCTACACCTTC.

The chain couples TRBV30 to TRBJ1-3; no firm D call. The V end lost 0 bases, the J end lost 5 bases, and 8 bases lay between the germline ends. Germline V gene data show CDR1 as GTSNPN and CDR2 as SVGIG (reference sequence). The CDR3 runs 13 residues. The CDR3 spells CAWSVGVRNTIYF. CDR3 DNA: TGTGCCTGGAGTGTAGGAGTCAGAAACACCATATATTTT.